The clone carrying this T cell receptor beta chain was counted only a few times. Its antigen is as yet unknown. The CDR3 contains 15 residues. The germline V gene has CDR1 LGHNA and CDR2 YNFKEQ. The V and J ends lost 6 bases and 2 bases, in that order; junction bases with no gene match: 6. The sample originates from a study of blood T cells in healthy people across ages. Findings and caveats of the study: The unsorted PBMCs prevented any conclusive comparison of naive versus antigen-experienced cells. Higher diversity, along with more naive CD4+ cells, distinguished long-lived donors from aged donors.

Through a sample-barcoded 5' primer and a J-beta primer mix, a second PCR was run for 7 to 11 cycles. Each of the cDNA molecules was tagged by a template-switch adaptor with 12 random nucleotides. MiXCR was run by TCRdb on the 5' RACE reads, yielding one entry per CDR3 protein. The data show about 1.5 million distinct CDR3 sequences, 35% to 45% seen once. This TCR was recovered from a young woman in good health. The sample was blood. The chain uses TRBV4-2 and TRBJ2-3; TRBD1 agrees at 9 bases. CDR3 bases: TGTGCCAGCAGGTTCGGACAGGGGATCACAGATACGCAGTATTTT. Translating gives CASRFGQGITDTQYF.